This entry features one T cell receptor beta chain sequence. Trimming cost V 4 bases and J 5 bases, with 20 bases left between them. Germline V gives CDR1 SGHRS, CDR2 YFSETQ. The CDR3 is 16 amino acids. Clones were sequenced by immunoSEQ multiplex PCR, and TCRdb holds only the in-frame ones, with some missing. The table has over 150,000 clones, about 87% seen once. These data are taken from a study of blood T cell repertoires in COVID-19. Across the study: Whether acute or convalescent, the COVID-19 samples came from the United States, Italy and Spain.

The receptor's source is a woman aged 60-75 years who had recovered from COVID-19. The rearrangement links TRBV5-1 to TRBJ2-3; D may be TRBD2 (6 bases). What was sequenced was peripheral blood. The CDR3 DNA reads as TGCGCCAGCAGCCCCTTGGAGCAGGGAGGTTTAGATACGCAGTATTTT. Its protein is CASSPLEQGGLDTQYF.